The next 24 T cell receptor beta chains were all read from a single sample in a study of CD8+CD57+ T cells in acquired aplastic anemia (dated by TCRdb to 2017 to 2018). Patients chosen for sequencing had shown expansion of CD8+CD57+ cells by flow cytometry. The run used an Illumina HiSeq 2000. Genomic DNA was used as template for profiling of TCR beta VDJ combinations and CDR3 sequences. The public reads were quality trimmed at Q25 with fastp and then assembled into clones with MiXCR by TCRdb, keeping productive beta chains. A single entry per CDR3 protein holds the most common genes and DNA from its merged rows. Within this sample are a few hundred thousand distinct CDR3 sequences, with approximately 82% of them counted one time only. The ten largest clones take up roughly two fifths of the sample. The sequenced sample consisted of sorted CD4+, CD8+, or CD8+CD57+ T cells (not recorded which) from PBMCs. The receptors were sampled from a human donor with aplastic anemia.

The CDR3 DNA reads TGTGCCAGCGGCGGTGAAAGGGGCCGGGGGGATGGTGAGACCTTC. Its protein is CASGGERGRGDGETF. This rearrangement joins TRBV7-9 to TRBJ1-2; possible D gene TRBD1, 5 bases. Trimming removed 8 bases at V and 14 bases at J, with 30 bases between. This CDR3 region has 15 residues. The germline gives CDR1 SEHNR, CDR2 FQNEAQ (reference sequence).

Only a few counts were recorded for this clonotype. A single base separates this from a much larger clone, so it may be a read error. This CDR3 fails to terminate in the conserved phenylalanine or tryptophan, so it likely reflects a read error. The DNA is left out, because the CDR3 cannot be placed on it with certainty; the CDR3 is given as TCRdb lists it. The chain joins TRBV2 to TRBJ1-2; TRBD1 is the table's D call, not checked against the DNA. Germline values: CDR1 SNHLY, CDR2 FYNNEI. The CDR3 is 15 amino acids long, termini counted. Here the CDR3 reads CASSDGGIHEQFFRP.

Of note for this clonotype: Germline is not matched at one junction end, which may reflect a read error. The rearrangement uses TRBV7-9 and TRBJ2-1; 8 bases align to TRBD2. From germline, CDR1 is SEHNR and CDR2 FQNEAQ (reference sequence). The CDR3 contains 15 residues. The CDR3 loop is CATSIQRRGGNEQFF. As DNA, the CDR3 is TGTGCCACCAGCATACAAAGACGCGGGGGGAATGAGCAGTTCTTC.

The rearrangement links TRBV7-2 to TRBJ2-7; the D is unclear. Trimming removed 0 bases from V and 13 bases from J, with 22 bases in between. Germline V lookup: CDR1 SGHTA, CDR2 FQGNSA. This CDR3 is built from 15 residues. CDR3 loop: CASSLARGPPTEYYF. The CDR3 DNA follows: TGTGCCAGCAGCTTAGCCCGAGGCCCCCCTACCGAGTATTACTTC.

This clonotype was seen once. This chain connects TRBV5-5 to TRBJ1-4; a possible D gene is TRBD1 (5 bases). Trimming took 1 base from V and 0 from J, leaving 7 bases between them. Germline V CDR1 and CDR2: SGHKS, YYEKEE (reference sequence). There are 15 residues in the CDR3. CDR3 bases: TGTGCCAGCAGCTTGAGCAGGGCAACTAATGAAAAACTGTTTTTT. Protein sequence: CASSLSRATNEKLFF.

This clonotype came up many times. This chain links TRBV7-9 with TRBJ2-3; 9 bases fit TRBD2. The CDR3 loop spans 14 amino acids. CDR1 and CDR2 from the germline V gene are SEHNR and FQNEAQ (reference sequence). With 6 bases clipped from V and 6 bases from J, the junction kept 7 bases outside the gene matches. CDR3 in DNA: TGTGCCAGCAGAGGAGCGGGAGGTCCCGATACGCAGTATTTT. This gives the protein CASRGAGGPDTQYF.

Concerning this clonotype itself: The junction does not match germline at one end; this may be a read error. This sequence joins TRBV2 and TRBJ2-3; D not certain. Germline CDR1 reads SNHLY; CDR2 reads FYNNEI. The CDR3 runs 14 residues. The DNA of the CDR3 is TGTGCCAGCAGTCCGGCGTGGTTTCCCAATGCGCAGTTTTTC. Translating it yields CASSPAWFPNAQFF.

This sequence joins TRBV5-6 and TRBJ2-3, with no clear D. The germline V gene has CDR1 SGHDT and CDR2 YYEEEE. Trimming left V 2 bases short and J 6 bases short, with 13 bases between. The CDR3 is 14 residues long. The CDR3 DNA reads TGTGCCAGCAGCTTCGGGCGATGTCCCGATACGCAGTATTTT. It specifies CASSFGRCPDTQYF. The whole variable domain, filled in from reference TRBV5-6 and TRBJ2-3, reads DAGVTQSPTHLIKTRGQQVTLRCSPKSGHDTVSWYQQALGQGPQFIFQYYEEEERQRGNFPDRFSGHQFPNYSSELNVNALLLGDSALYLCASSFGRCPDTQYFGPGTRLTVL.

A few counts support this clonotype. This CDR3 fails to terminate in the conserved phenylalanine or tryptophan, so it likely reflects a read error. The DNA is left out, because the CDR3 cannot be placed on it with certainty; the CDR3 is given as TCRdb lists it. The chain has TRBV7-9 and TRBJ2-3; the DNA was not used to check the table's D call, TRBD1. Per germline, CDR1 SEHNR and CDR2 FQNEAQ (reference sequence). Both ends counted, the CDR3 spans 13 residues. The chain's CDR3 is CAYEVGAYQETQY.

This rearrangement joins TRBV7-3 to TRBJ2-1; TRBD1 matches 7 bases. Trimming took 5 bases from V and 7 from J; bases not matched to a gene: 5. CDR1 SGHTA and CDR2 FQGTGA come from the germline V gene. This CDR3 spans 13 amino acids. CDR3 in amino acids: CASSTSTGNEQFF. In DNA form, the CDR3 reads TGTGCCAGCAGCACCTCGACAGGGAATGAGCAGTTCTTC. Combining the CDR3 with reference TRBV7-3 and TRBJ2-1 gives the whole variable domain GAGVSQTPSNKVTEKGKYVELRCDPISGHTALYWYRQSLGQGPEFLIYFQGTGAADDSGLPNDRFFAVRPEGSVSTLKIQRTERGDSAVYLCASSTSTGNEQFFGPGTRLTVL.

The rearrangement joins TRBV12-3 or TRBV12-4 to TRBJ2-7, with D unresolved. The CDR3 contains 13 residues. V was pared by 5 bases and J by 1 base, with 9 bases between. The CDR3 loop is CASSADRSYEQYF. Here the CDR3 DNA reads TGTGCCAGCAGTGCAGACCGGTCCTACGAGCAGTACTTC.

V usage is TRBV20-1 and J usage is TRBJ1-1, with D unresolved. The germline V gene has CDR1 DFQATT and CDR2 SNEGSKA (reference sequence). The V and J ends lost 6 bases and 0 bases respectively, with 8 bases between them. This CDR3 spans 12 amino acids. CDR3 sequence: CSARKLNTEAFF. CDR3 nucleotides: TGCAGTGCCAGAAAATTGAACACTGAAGCTTTCTTT.

V gene TRBV20-1 combines with J gene TRBJ1-5, with 7 bases identical to TRBD1. The CDR3 loop spans 15 amino acids. Per the germline V gene, CDR1 is DFQATT and CDR2 is SNEGSKA (reference sequence). The J segment lost 0 bases and the V segment lost 2 bases, leaving 4 bases of the junction unmatched. The CDR3 nucleotides are TGCAGTGCTAGACCGACAGGGAGTAGCAATCAGCCCCAGCATTTT. This gives the protein CSARPTGSSNQPQHF.

The genes are TRBV7-3 and TRBJ2-1; TRBD2 matches at 7 bases. The CDR3 is 16 residues long. V gave up 3 bases and J gave up 8 bases; unmatched junction bases: 13. From germline, CDR1 is SGHTA and CDR2 FQGTGA. The CDR3 region is CASSFQVLGGGDEQFF. The CDR3 nucleotides are TGTGCCAGCAGCTTCCAAGTCCTGGGGGGGGGGGATGAGCAGTTCTTC.

In this sample, this clonotype turned up once. The junction differs from germline at one of its ends, possibly a read error. The CDR3 coding sequence is TGTGCCAGTAGTCTGACTAGCGGGGACTTTAAGCGGCTCTTC. This gives the protein CASSLTSGDFKRLF. The chain combines TRBV19 with TRBJ2-1; 11 nucleotides agree with TRBD2. Germline CDR1 is LNHDA and CDR2 is SQIVND (reference sequence). The CDR3 contains 14 residues.

Only one count was recorded for this clonotype. The conserved phenylalanine or tryptophan is not found at the CDR3 terminus, so this likely reflects a read error. The DNA is omitted, as the CDR3 cannot be located on it reliably, and the CDR3 follows TCRdb's listing. The rearrangement uses TRBV2 and TRBJ1-6; the listed D gene, TRBD1, was not tested against the DNA. The germline V gene encodes CDR1 SNHLY and CDR2 FYNNEI. Including both end residues, the CDR3 is 16 amino acids long. The CDR3 loop reads CASSVGSDTQNFRPGT.

The gene calls are TRBV11-2 and TRBJ2-7; tentatively, D is TRBD1 (6 bases). Germline V CDR1 and CDR2: SGHAT, FQNNGV. V was shortened by 5 bases and J by 0 bases, with 14 bases between the two germline ends. This CDR3 has 15 amino acids. Here the CDR3 reads CASSVGGQNSYEQYF. In DNA form, the CDR3 reads TGTGCCAGCAGCGTAGGAGGACAGAACTCCTACGAGCAGTACTTC.

DNA of the CDR3: TGCGCCAGCAGCCCCTTGAGGACGGCGAATTCACCCCTCCACTTT. Residues: CASSPLRTANSPLHF. This sequence joins TRBV4-3 and TRBJ1-6; no firm D call. With 4 bases removed from V and 7 bases from J, the gap between germline ends came to 14 bases. Germline V gives CDR1 LGHNA, CDR2 YSLEER. The CDR3 is 15 residues long.

Worth noting for this clonotype: The conserved phenylalanine or tryptophan normally closing the CDR3 is absent here, so this likely arose from a read error. The DNA is left out, because the CDR3 cannot be placed on it with certainty; the CDR3 is given as TCRdb lists it. The chain recombines TRBV7-8 with TRBJ1-2. Germline V gene sequence: CDR1 SGHVS, CDR2 FQNEAQ. The CDR3 spans 13 residues, counting both ends. The CDR3 here is CTSSLAGGADSQY.

V is TRBV19 and J is TRBJ1-6; 8 bases align to TRBD1. Trimming cost V 4 bases and J 9 bases; bases outside gene matches: 8. Germline CDR1 and CDR2: LNHDA and SQIVND (reference sequence). The CDR3 is 15 residues long. In DNA form, the CDR3 reads TGTGCCAGTAGTACTTCCGGGACAGGACGTTCACCCCTCCACTTT. As protein: CASSTSGTGRSPLHF.

This clonotype was seen more than once but under ten times. The rearrangement uses TRBV9 and TRBJ2-3; D may be TRBD1 or TRBD2 (6 bases each). Germline values: CDR1 SGDLS, CDR2 YYNGEE. The CDR3 is 14 residues long. V lost 0 bases and J 4 bases, leaving 9 bases between the germline ends. CDR3: CASSVEGGPDTQYF. The CDR3 nucleotides are TGTGCCAGCAGCGTAGAGGGGGGTCCAGATACGCAGTATTTT.

The chain links TRBV2 to TRBJ2-7; D may be TRBD1 (5 bases). Germline assignment: CDR1 SNHLY and CDR2 FYNNEI. V was trimmed by 8 bases and J by 7 bases, leaving 9 bases between them. This CDR3 has 10 amino acids. The CDR3 DNA is TGTGCCAGCGGGGCCGGGGAGCAGTACGTC. Amino acid sequence: CASGAGEQYV.

Concerning this clonotype: A read error may produce the germline difference seen at one junction end. This chain joins TRBV7-9 and TRBJ1-1; D not resolved. The CDR3 has 15 residues. Germline V gives CDR1 SEHNR, CDR2 FQNEAQ (reference sequence). The CDR3 bases are TGTGCCAGCAGCTTAGATCTGAGAGAGAACACTGAAGCATTCTTT. This gives the protein CASSLDLRENTEAFF.

The gene calls are TRBV15 and TRBJ1-1; D uncertain. CDR1 is LNHNV, CDR2 YYDKDF, per germline (reference sequence). The CDR3 is 13 residues long. The V and J ends lost 0 bases and 7 bases respectively, with 9 bases between them. CDR3 in DNA: TGTGCCACCAGCAGAGATCGTATAGGTGAAGCTTTCTTT. It translates to CATSRDRIGEAFF. The full variable domain, with the rest looked up from reference TRBV15 and TRBJ1-1, is DAMVIQNPRYQVTQFGKPVTLSCSQTLNHNVMYWYQQKSSQAPKLLFHYYDKDFNNEADTPDNFQSRRPNTSFCFLDIRSPGLGDTAMYLCATSRDRIGEAFFGQGTRLTVV.